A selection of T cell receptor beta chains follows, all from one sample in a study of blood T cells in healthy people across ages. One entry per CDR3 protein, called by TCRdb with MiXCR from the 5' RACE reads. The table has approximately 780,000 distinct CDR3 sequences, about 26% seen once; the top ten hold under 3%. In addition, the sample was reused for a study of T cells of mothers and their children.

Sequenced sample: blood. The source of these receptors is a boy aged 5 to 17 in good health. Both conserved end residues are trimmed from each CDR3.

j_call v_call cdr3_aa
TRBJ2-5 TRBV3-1 ASSSSWPWRETQY
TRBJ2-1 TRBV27 ASSLGGLTYNGQF
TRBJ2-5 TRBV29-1 SVDGGGTQY
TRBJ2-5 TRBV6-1 ASSIRTDWGRETQY
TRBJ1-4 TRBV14 ASSQTTRGFTNEKLF
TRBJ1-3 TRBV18 ASSPVRTGDGNTIY
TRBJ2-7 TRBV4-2 ASSQEPRGQYEQY
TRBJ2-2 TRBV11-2 ASSPGWDGAGELF
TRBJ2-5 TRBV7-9 ASSRDGYQETQY
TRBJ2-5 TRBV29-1 SVGDLNLLQTQY